This section outlines one TCR beta chain sequence together with its context. The data belong to a study of blood T cell repertoires in COVID-19. Study as a whole: Sources were T cells, B-cell-depleted T cells, or PBMCs; the material itself was cDNA or gDNA.

Data came from immunoSEQ multiplex PCR; TCRdb stores just in-frame clones and leaves some out. Of about 220,000 clones in the sample, around 87% are singletons; the top ten hold approximately 16%. Which cohort a participant joined came from the clinical history participants gave. Within 2 weeks of study entry, exposed participants had contacted a PCR-confirmed or clinician-diagnosed COVID-19 case. The TCR originated in a man in his thirties or forties who had been exposed to COVID-19. Sequencing input: PBMCs or T cells enriched from blood (not recorded which).

The CDR3 spells CASSLVQGDLNEQFF. The CDR3, as DNA: TGCGCCAGCAGCTTGGTGCAGGGGGATTTGAATGAGCAGTTCTTC. V gene TRBV5-1 combines with J gene TRBJ2-1, with 7 bases matching TRBD1. Trimming took 0 bases from V and 7 from J; bases not matched to a gene: 7. From germline, CDR1 is SGHRS and CDR2 YFSETQ. The CDR3 sequence is 15 residues long.